These 23 T cell receptor beta chains came from one sample sequenced in a study of tissue T cells after allogeneic stem cell transplantation. Here immunoSEQ multiplex PCR was the method, and the copy in TCRdb shows in-frame clones only, minus some. Counted here are 25,000 or so clones, 75% to 95% occurring once; the ten biggest clones make up 1.5% to 2.5%. The specimen was blood, collected before transplantation. These receptors were collected from a male donor aged 60 or older who later had graft-versus-host disease after an allogeneic stem cell transplant.

CDR3 sequence (DNA): TGCGCCAGCAGCTTGACTGCTGGAAACACCATATATTTT. Amino acids: CASSLTAGNTIYF. The chain employs TRBV5-1 and TRBJ1-3, with D uncertain. This CDR3 has 13 residues. Germline loops: CDR1 SGHRS, CDR2 YFSETQ. Between the trimmed V and J ends, which lost 1 base and 2 bases, there was a span of 4 bases.

This clone was seen only a few times. V usage is TRBV2 and J usage is TRBJ1-2; no definite D call. This CDR3 has 15 amino acids. Germline CDR1 reads SNHLY; CDR2 reads FYNNEI. The germline V and J ends were trimmed by 6 bases and 3 bases, with 17 bases remaining between them. Written as DNA, the CDR3 is TGTGCCAGCAGCCGGAGGACCACCCGTGACTATGGCTACACCTTC. Translation gives CASSRRTTRDYGYTF.

Here the CDR3 reads CAWSTRGSGANVLTF. CDR3 coding DNA: TGTGCCTGGAGTACCCGGGGGTCTGGGGCCAACGTCCTGACTTTC. The chain links TRBV30 to TRBJ2-6, with a possible D match to TRBD2 (6 bases). This CDR3 region has 15 residues. The germline V gene has CDR1 GTSNPN and CDR2 SVGIG (reference sequence). The ends were cut back, 2 bases at V and 1 base at J, with 9 bases in the middle.

The chain combines TRBV19 with TRBJ2-3; the D gene could be TRBD1 or TRBD2 (6 bases each). CDR1 LNHDA and CDR2 SQIVND come from the germline V gene (reference sequence). The V end lost 4 bases, the J end lost 4 bases, and 21 bases lay between the germline ends. The CDR3 runs 17 residues. CDR3 loop: CASSTLSLGGAPDTQYF. CDR3 in DNA: TGTGCCAGTAGTACCCTCTCGTTGGGGGGCGCCCCAGATACGCAGTATTTT.

The chain has TRBV6-5 and TRBJ2-2; 8 bases align to TRBD1. CDR3 length equals 15 residues. Germline CDR1 reads MNHEY; CDR2 reads SVGAGI. The trim removed 2 bases at V and 1 base at J, leaving 0 bases unmatched. The CDR3 region has the DNA TGTGCCAGCAGTTACGGACAGGGGAACACCGGGGAGCTGTTTTTT. Residues: CASSYGQGNTGELFF.

The genes are TRBV19 and TRBJ1-6; a possible D gene is TRBD1 (6 bases). Germline V CDR1 and CDR2: LNHDA, SQIVND (reference sequence). This CDR3 has 14 residues. Trimming took 8 bases from V and 3 from J, leaving 11 bases between them. CDR3 bases: TGTGCCAGTCTACCAGGGGACTATAATTCACCCCTCCACTTT. Amino acid sequence: CASLPGDYNSPLHF.

V usage is TRBV7-8 and J usage is TRBJ1-5; D call uncertain. The length of the CDR3 is 17 residues. From germline, CDR1 is SGHVS and CDR2 FQNEAQ. V was clipped by 3 bases and J by 0 bases, with 15 bases between them. Written as DNA, the CDR3 is TGTGCCAGCAGCTTTATAACAGCAGTCTATAGCAATCAGCCCCAGCATTTT. It is translated as CASSFITAVYSNQPQHF.

This chain connects TRBV2 to TRBJ1-2, with D perhaps TRBD1 (5 bases). Germline values: CDR1 SNHLY, CDR2 FYNNEI. V gave up 2 bases and J gave up 4 bases, with 5 bases separating them. The CDR3 is made up of 12 amino acids. The CDR3 nucleotides are TGTGCCAGCAGTGAAACAGGCTATGGCTACACCTTC. This encodes CASSETGYGYTF.

V gene TRBV5-1 combines with J gene TRBJ2-7, with 7 bases lining up with TRBD1. This CDR3 has 13 residues. The germline V gene encodes CDR1 SGHRS and CDR2 YFSETQ. The V gene end was trimmed by 4 bases and the J gene end by 4 bases; junction bases not matched to a gene: 5. CDR3 bases: TGCGCCAGCAGCCGGACACAGGGGTACGAGCAGTACTTC. Its translation: CASSRTQGYEQYF.

This clone was counted once. The rearrangement uses TRBV12-3 or TRBV12-4 and TRBJ2-7, with D perhaps matching TRBD2 (5 bases). CDR3 size: 13 residues. With 7 bases removed from V and 4 bases from J, the gap between germline ends came to 14 bases. This CDR3 is CASKLGGYYEQYF. CDR3 nucleotides: TGTGCCAGCAAGCTTGGCGGGTATTACGAGCAGTACTTC.

This chain uses TRBV19 with TRBJ2-7, with D uncertain. Germline CDR1 LNHDA, CDR2 SQIVND (reference sequence). This CDR3 spans 14 amino acids. Trimming took off 0 bases at V and 4 bases at J, with 10 bases between the two ends. CDR3 bases: TGTGCCAGTAGTATAGAGGGTAGCCGATACGAGCAGTACTTC. Its protein product is CASSIEGSRYEQYF.

The chain has TRBV7-8 and TRBJ2-5, with D maybe TRBD2 (5 bases). The CDR3 has 13 residues. Looked up from germline, CDR1 is SGHVS and CDR2 is FQNEAQ. The V gene lost 5 bases and the J gene lost 5 bases, with 12 bases spanning the gap. The CDR3 protein is CASSLGLRETQYF. The DNA of the CDR3 is TGTGCCAGCAGCCTCGGACTGCGGGAGACCCAGTACTTC.

The V gene is TRBV7-2, the J gene TRBJ2-3; 8 bases fit TRBD2. The junction had 6 bases not matched to a gene; V was cut back by 4 bases and J by 0 bases. This CDR3 contains 16 residues. Germline V lookup: CDR1 SGHTA, CDR2 FQGNSA. The CDR3 DNA follows: TGTGCCAGCAGCTCCGGGGGGGGCAAGAGCACAGATACGCAGTATTTT. This codes for CASSSGGGKSTDTQYF.

CDR3 sequence reads: CASSLLHEQYF. For the CDR3, the DNA is TGTGCCAGCAGTTTACTCCACGAGCAGTACTTC. The chain carries TRBV12-3 or TRBV12-4 and TRBJ2-7; no firm D call. V lost 2 bases and J lost 5, with 4 bases in between. The CDR3 is 11 amino acids.

The rearrangement joins TRBV1 to TRBJ1-4; no DNA check was done on the table's D call, TRBD1. TRBV1 is noted as a pseudogene. The CDR3 has 23 amino acids. CDR3 residues: CTSSHTSSQEGNGPGQTPRELFF. The CDR3 DNA reads TGCACCAGCAGCCACACCAGCAGCCAAGAGGGGAACGGACCGGGACAGACCCCAAGGGAACTGTTTTTT.

The chain combines TRBV27 with TRBJ2-7; 7 bases are shared with TRBD1. CDR3 length equals 12 residues. Trimming at V came to 4 bases and at J to 6 bases, leaving 3 bases not matched to a gene. CDR1 is MNHEY, CDR2 SMNVEV, per germline (reference sequence). CDR3 nucleotide sequence: TGTGCCAGCAGTTACAGGGGACGCGAGCAGTACTTC. Encoded protein: CASSYRGREQYF.

The chain links TRBV4-2 to TRBJ2-5; 8 bases fit TRBD2. V was pared by 4 bases and J by 4 bases, with 14 bases of the junction left unmatched. Looked up from germline, CDR1 is LGHNA and CDR2 is YNFKEQ. CDR3 length equals 17 residues. In nucleotides, the CDR3 is TGTGCCAGCAGCCTCGGGACGAGCGGGAGAATGGGAGAGACCCAGTACTTC. Translating it yields CASSLGTSGRMGETQYF.

This chain links TRBV7-8 with TRBJ1-5; D remains ambiguous. The CDR3 contains 15 residues. Germline V gene sequence: CDR1 SGHVS, CDR2 FQNEAQ. Trimming stripped 1 base from V and 4 bases from J, with 11 bases between. CDR3 region: CASSLGGEWNQPQHF. Here the CDR3 DNA reads TGTGCCAGCAGCTTAGGCGGGGAGTGGAATCAGCCCCAGCATTTT.

The chain couples TRBV6-1 to TRBJ2-2; 8 bases align to TRBD2. Trimming at V came to 2 bases and at J to 4 bases, leaving 9 bases not matched to a gene. This CDR3 is built from 17 residues. The germline gives CDR1 MNHNS, CDR2 SASEGT. CDR3 loop: CASSERSGSSFTGELFF. The DNA for the CDR3 is TGTGCCAGCAGTGAACGCAGCGGGAGTTCGTTCACCGGGGAGCTGTTTTTT.

The chain recombines TRBV6-5 with TRBJ2-3; D not certain. Looked up from germline, CDR1 is MNHEY and CDR2 is SVGAGI. The CDR3 sequence is 13 residues long. The V end lost 7 bases, the J end lost 0 bases, and 8 bases lay between the germline ends. CDR3 sequence: CASKGLSTDTQYF. The DNA of the CDR3 is TGTGCCAGCAAAGGGCTCAGCACAGATACGCAGTATTTT.

The chain is built from TRBV7-2 and TRBJ1-1; possibly TRBD1 for D (6 bases). CDR3 size: 16 residues. Trimming took off 5 bases at V and 4 bases at J, with 20 bases between the two ends. CDR1 is SGHTA and CDR2 is FQGNSA in the germline V gene. The CDR3 sequence is CASSNMPGAGGTEAFF. The CDR3 DNA sequence: TGTGCCAGCAGCAACATGCCGGGGGCAGGAGGCACTGAAGCTTTCTTT.

The chain joins TRBV5-1 to TRBJ1-5, with 8 bases identical to TRBD1. The V segment lost 3 bases and the J segment 3 bases; nucleotides outside the gene matches: 14. Germline CDR1 and CDR2: SGHRS and YFSETQ. The CDR3 totals 18 residues. This CDR3 is CASSSGLDREIYNQPQHF. The CDR3 DNA follows: TGCGCCAGCAGCTCGGGCCTGGACAGGGAAATCTACAATCAGCCCCAGCATTTT.

This clone was seen more than once but under ten times. CDR3 in DNA: TGTGCCAGCAGCGTCCGCAGACAGGGGGCCGGAGAGCCCCAGCATTTT. As protein: CASSVRRQGAGEPQHF. This sequence joins TRBV7-2 and TRBJ1-5, with 10 bases identical to TRBD1. The CDR3 runs to 16 residues. Per the germline V gene, CDR1 is SGHTA and CDR2 is FQGNSA. With 5 bases clipped from V and 8 bases from J, the junction kept 12 bases outside the gene matches.